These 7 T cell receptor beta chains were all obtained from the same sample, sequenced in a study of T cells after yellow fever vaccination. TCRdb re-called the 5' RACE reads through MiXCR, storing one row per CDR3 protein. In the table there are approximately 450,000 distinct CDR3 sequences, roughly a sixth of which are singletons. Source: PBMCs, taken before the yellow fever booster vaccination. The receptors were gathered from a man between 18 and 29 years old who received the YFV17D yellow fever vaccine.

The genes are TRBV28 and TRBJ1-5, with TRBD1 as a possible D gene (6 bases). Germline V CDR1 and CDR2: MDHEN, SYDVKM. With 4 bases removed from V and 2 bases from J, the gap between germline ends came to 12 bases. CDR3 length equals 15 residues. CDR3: CASSSYRGGNQPQHF. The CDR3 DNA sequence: TGTGCCAGCAGTTCTTATAGGGGGGGCAATCAGCCCCAGCATTTT. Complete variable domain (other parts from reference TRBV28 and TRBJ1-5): DVKVTQSSRYLVKRTGEKVFLECVQDMDHENMFWYRQDPGLGLRLIYFSYDVKMKEKGDIPEGYSVSREKKERFSLILESASTNQTSMYLCASSSYRGGNQPQHFGDGTRLSIL.

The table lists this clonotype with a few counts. The CDR3 is CASSTGLTRADTQYF. The CDR3 DNA reads TGCGCCAGCAGCACGGGGCTTACGCGTGCAGATACGCAGTATTTT. The chain employs TRBV4-3 and TRBJ2-3, with D tentatively TRBD1 or TRBD2 (5 bases each). V lost 5 bases to trimming and J lost 4 bases, with 16 bases between them. The CDR3 length is 15 residues. Germline CDR1 is LGHNA and CDR2 is YSLEER.

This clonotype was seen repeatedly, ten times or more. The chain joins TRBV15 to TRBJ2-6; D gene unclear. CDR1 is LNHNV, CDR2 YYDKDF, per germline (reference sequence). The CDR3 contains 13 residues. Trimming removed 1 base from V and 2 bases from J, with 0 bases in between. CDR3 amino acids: CATSRAGANVLTF. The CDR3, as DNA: TGTGCCACCAGCAGAGCTGGGGCCAACGTCCTGACTTTC. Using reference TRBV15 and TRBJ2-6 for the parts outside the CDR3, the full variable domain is DAMVIQNPRYQVTQFGKPVTLSCSQTLNHNVMYWYQQKSSQAPKLLFHYYDKDFNNEADTPDNFQSRRPNTSFCFLDIRSPGLGDTAMYLCATSRAGANVLTFGAGSRLTVL.

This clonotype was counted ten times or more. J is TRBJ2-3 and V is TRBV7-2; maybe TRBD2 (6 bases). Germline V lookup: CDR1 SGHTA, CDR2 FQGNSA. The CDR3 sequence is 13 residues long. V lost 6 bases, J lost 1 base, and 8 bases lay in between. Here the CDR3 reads CASRGGGTDTQYF. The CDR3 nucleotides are TGTGCCAGCAGGGGCGGGGGCACAGATACGCAGTATTTT.

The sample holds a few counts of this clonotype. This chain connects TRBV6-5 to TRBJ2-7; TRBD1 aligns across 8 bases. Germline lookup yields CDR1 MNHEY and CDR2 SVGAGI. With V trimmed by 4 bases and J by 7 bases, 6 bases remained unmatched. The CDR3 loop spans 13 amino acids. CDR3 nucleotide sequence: TGTGCCAGCAGTTGGACAGGGCGAAGGGAGCAGTACTTC. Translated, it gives CASSWTGRREQYF.

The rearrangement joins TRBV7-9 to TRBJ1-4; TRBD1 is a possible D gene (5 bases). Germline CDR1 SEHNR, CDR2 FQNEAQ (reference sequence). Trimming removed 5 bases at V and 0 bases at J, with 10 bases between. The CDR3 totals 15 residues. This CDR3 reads CASSLDRATNEKLFF. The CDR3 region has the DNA TGTGCCAGCAGCCTAGACAGAGCAACTAATGAAAAACTGTTTTTT.

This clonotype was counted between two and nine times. The CDR3 nucleotides are TGTGCCAGCAGTTACGGTCTATCGCACCATGGAGAGACCCAGTACTTC. Translated, it gives CASSYGLSHHGETQYF. This sequence joins TRBV6-5 and TRBJ2-5; D is undetermined. This CDR3 region has 16 residues. With 2 bases removed from V and 4 bases from J, the gap between germline ends came to 17 bases. Germline V CDR1 and CDR2: MNHEY, SVGAGI.